This note documents a single TCR beta chain sequence. What it binds is not known. The sample is drawn from a study of shared clonotypes between healthy human individuals. Study-wide results and limits: Sorted-subset sequencing, rarefaction showed, was incomplete despite large depth. In general, naive subsets displayed greater estimated richness than memory subsets did. Relative to clonotypes present in all four donors, those not shared had lower generation probabilities.

CD4+ cells yielded CD45RA+ naive and CD45RA-negative memory subsets. Method: immunoSEQ multiplex PCR; TCRdb's copy keeps in-frame clones and lacks some. The sample yields approximately 2.4 million clones, around 95% seen once. The germline V gene has CDR1 SGHNT and CDR2 YYREEE (reference sequence). The CDR3 consists of 16 residues. Deletions cut 0 bases from V and 3 bases from J, with 14 bases between. Sequencing was performed on naive CD4+ T cells sorted from blood. As for subset: CD45RA+ positively selected. This receptor was obtained from a man between 18 and 29 years old in good health. The rearrangement links TRBV5-4 to TRBJ2-3; no definite D call. DNA for the CDR3: TGTGCCAGCAGCTTGGGTCGGGCACGATCGACAGATACGCAGTATTTT. It encodes CASSLGRARSTDTQYF.